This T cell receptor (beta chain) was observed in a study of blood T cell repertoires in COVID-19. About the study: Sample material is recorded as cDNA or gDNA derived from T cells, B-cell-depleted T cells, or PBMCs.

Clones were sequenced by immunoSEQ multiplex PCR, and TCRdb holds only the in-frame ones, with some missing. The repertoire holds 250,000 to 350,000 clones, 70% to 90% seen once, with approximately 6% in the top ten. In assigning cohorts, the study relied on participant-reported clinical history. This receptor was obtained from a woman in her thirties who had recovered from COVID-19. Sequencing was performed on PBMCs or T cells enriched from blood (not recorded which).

The CDR3 loop reads CATSTRRSGGPDTQYF. The DNA of the CDR3 is TGTGCCACCAGCACCCGCCGTAGCGGGGGACCAGATACGCAGTATTTT. V usage is TRBV24-1 and J usage is TRBJ2-3, with 9 bases fitting TRBD2. The length of the CDR3 is 16 residues. Losses at the gene ends were 7 bases for V and 4 bases for J; bases not matched to a gene: 11. Germline V gene sequence: CDR1 KGHDR, CDR2 SFDVKD.